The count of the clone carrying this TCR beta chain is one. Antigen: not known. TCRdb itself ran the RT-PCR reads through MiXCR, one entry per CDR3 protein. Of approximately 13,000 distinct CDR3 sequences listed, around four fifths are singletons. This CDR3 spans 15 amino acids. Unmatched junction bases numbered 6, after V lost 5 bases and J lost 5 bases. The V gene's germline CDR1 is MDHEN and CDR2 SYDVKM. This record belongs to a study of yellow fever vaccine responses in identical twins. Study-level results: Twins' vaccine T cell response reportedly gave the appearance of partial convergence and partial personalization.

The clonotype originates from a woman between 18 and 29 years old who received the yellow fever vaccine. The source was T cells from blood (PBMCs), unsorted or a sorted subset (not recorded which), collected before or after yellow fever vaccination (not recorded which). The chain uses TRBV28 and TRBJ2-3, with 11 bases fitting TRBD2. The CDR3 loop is CASSPTGTSGDTQYF. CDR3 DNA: TGTGCCAGCAGTCCAACCGGGACTAGCGGAGATACGCAGTATTTT. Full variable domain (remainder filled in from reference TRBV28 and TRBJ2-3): DVKVTQSSRYLVKRTGEKVFLECVQDMDHENMFWYRQDPGLGLRLIYFSYDVKMKEKGDIPEGYSVSREKKERFSLILESASTNQTSMYLCASSPTGTSGDTQYFGPGTRLTVL.